Each of the 6 T cell receptor beta chains below was sequenced from the same sample in a study of T cell clones after liver transplantation. Data came from immunoSEQ multiplex PCR; TCRdb stores just in-frame clones and leaves some out. The data show some 110,000 clones, 75% to 85% seen once. This specimen was CD4+ T cells from blood, taken before liver transplant. These receptor sequences come from a human donor who received a liver transplant.

CDR3 nucleotide sequence: TGTGCCAGCAGCTTGGCCGGGGGTTTCCAAGAGACCCAGTACTTC. The encoded protein is CASSLAGGFQETQYF. The gene calls are TRBV5-4 and TRBJ2-5, with D perhaps TRBD2 (6 bases). Trimming shortened V by 0 bases and J by 1 base, and 10 bases separated the two germline ends. The CDR3 covers 15 residues. The V gene's germline CDR1 is SGHNT and CDR2 YYREEE (reference sequence).

The chain combines TRBV29-1 with TRBJ1-4, with a weak D call TRBD1 (5 bases). The CDR3 runs 13 residues. Germline CDR1 and CDR2: SQVTM and ANQGSEA. Trimming shortened V by 1 base and J by 10 bases, and 13 bases separated the two germline ends. CDR3 loop: CSVEVGAEGKLFF. CDR3 coding DNA: TGCAGCGTTGAAGTAGGGGCTGAAGGAAAACTGTTTTTT.

This chain joins TRBV10-3 and TRBJ1-4; D remains ambiguous. V was clipped by 3 bases and J by 2 bases, with 13 bases between them. The CDR3 is 16 amino acids. The germline gives CDR1 ENHRY, CDR2 SYGVKD. CDR3 sequence (DNA): TGTGCCATCAGTGACCCCCGGGCCGGGACTAATGAAAAACTGTTTTTT. Translated, it gives CAISDPRAGTNEKLFF.

The rearrangement joins TRBV7-6 to TRBJ1-2, with TRBD1 identical over 10 bases. The V segment lost 1 base and the J segment 7 bases; nucleotides outside the gene matches: 0. The CDR3 extends over 13 amino acids. Germline values: CDR1 SGHVS, CDR2 FNYEAQ. As DNA, the CDR3 is TGTGCCAGCAGCTTAGGGACAGGGGGTGGCTACACCTTC. This translates into CASSLGTGGGYTF.

This chain joins TRBV28 and TRBJ1-4; D is perhaps TRBD1 (5 bases). The V and J ends lost 5 bases and 8 bases respectively, with 18 bases between them. This CDR3 region has 15 residues. Germline V gene data show CDR1 as MDHEN and CDR2 as SYDVKM. For the CDR3, the DNA is TGTGCCAGCAGTCTAGGCGGGGCGAGGGACGAAAAACTGTTTTTT. Translating it yields CASSLGGARDEKLFF.

This sequence joins TRBV28 and TRBJ2-5; 7 bases agree with TRBD1. Germline assignment: CDR1 MDHEN and CDR2 SYDVKM. The CDR3 runs 15 residues. V gave up 3 bases and J gave up 2 bases; unmatched junction bases: 6. The CDR3 protein is CASSFGRGLQETQYF. In DNA, the CDR3 is TGTGCCAGCAGTTTTGGCAGGGGGTTACAAGAGACCCAGTACTTC.